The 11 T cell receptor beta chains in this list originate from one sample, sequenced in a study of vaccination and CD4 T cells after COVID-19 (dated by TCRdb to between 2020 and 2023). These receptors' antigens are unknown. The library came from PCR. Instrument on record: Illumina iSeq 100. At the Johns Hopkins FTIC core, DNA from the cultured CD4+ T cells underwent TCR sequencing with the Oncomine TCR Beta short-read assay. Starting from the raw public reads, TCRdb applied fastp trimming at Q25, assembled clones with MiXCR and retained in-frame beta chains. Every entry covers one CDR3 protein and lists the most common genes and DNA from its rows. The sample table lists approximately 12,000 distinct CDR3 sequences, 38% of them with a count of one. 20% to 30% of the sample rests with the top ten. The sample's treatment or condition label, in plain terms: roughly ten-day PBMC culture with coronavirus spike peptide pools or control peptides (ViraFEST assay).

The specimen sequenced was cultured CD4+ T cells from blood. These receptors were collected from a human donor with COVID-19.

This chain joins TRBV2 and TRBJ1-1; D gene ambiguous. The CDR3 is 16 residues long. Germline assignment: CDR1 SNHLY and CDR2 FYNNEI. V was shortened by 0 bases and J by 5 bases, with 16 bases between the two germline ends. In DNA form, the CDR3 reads TGTGCCAGCAGTGAAGCGCTTGGGCGAAGTAAGACTGAAGCTTTCTTT. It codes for CASSEALGRSKTEAFF.

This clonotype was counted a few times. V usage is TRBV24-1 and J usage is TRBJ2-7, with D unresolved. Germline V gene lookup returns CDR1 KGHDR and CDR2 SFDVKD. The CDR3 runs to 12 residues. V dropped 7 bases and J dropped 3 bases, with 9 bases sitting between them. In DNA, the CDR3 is TGTGCCACCAGCACCGATAGCTACGAGCAGTACTTC. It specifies CATSTDSYEQYF.

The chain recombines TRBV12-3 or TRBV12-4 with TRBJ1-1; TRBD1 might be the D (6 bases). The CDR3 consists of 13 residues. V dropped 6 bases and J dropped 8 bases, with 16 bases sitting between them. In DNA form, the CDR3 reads TGTGCCAGCAGATCTACAGGGATAGGGGAAGCTTTCTTT. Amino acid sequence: CASRSTGIGEAFF.

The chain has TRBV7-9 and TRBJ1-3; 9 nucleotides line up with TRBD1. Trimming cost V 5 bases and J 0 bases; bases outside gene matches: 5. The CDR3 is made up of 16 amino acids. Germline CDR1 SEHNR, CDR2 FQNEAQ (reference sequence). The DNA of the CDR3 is TGTGCCAGCAGCAGCGACAGGGGGACCTCTGGAAACACCATATATTTT. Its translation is CASSSDRGTSGNTIYF.

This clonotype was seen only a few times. The CDR3 nucleotides read TGTGCCAGCAGTGACCTACAGGGTCGGGCGAACACTGAAGCTTTCTTT. Amino acids: CASSDLQGRANTEAFF. The V gene is TRBV25-1, the J gene TRBJ1-1; perhaps TRBD1 as D (6 bases). From germline, CDR1 is MGHDK and CDR2 SYGVNS. V was pared by 3 bases and J by 1 base, with 15 bases between. The CDR3 spans 16 residues. Filled out from reference TRBV25-1 and TRBJ1-1, the complete variable domain reads EADIYQTPRYLVIGTGKKITLECSQTMGHDKMYWYQQDPGMELHLIHYSYGVNSTEKGDLSSESTVSRIRTEHFPLTLESARPSHTSQYLCASSDLQGRANTEAFFGQGTRLTVV.

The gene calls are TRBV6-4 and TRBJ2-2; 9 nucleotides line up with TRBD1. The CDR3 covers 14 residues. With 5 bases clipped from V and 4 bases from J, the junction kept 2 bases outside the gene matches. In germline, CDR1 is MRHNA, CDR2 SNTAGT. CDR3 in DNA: TGTGCCAGCAGTCGGGACAGGGCCACCGGGGAGCTGTTTTTT. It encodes CASSRDRATGELFF.

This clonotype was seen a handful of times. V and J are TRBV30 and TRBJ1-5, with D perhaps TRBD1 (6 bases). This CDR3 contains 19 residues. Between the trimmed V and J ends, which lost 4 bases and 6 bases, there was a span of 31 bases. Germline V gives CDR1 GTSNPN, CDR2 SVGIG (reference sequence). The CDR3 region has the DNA TGTGCCTGGATCACGGGAGTCAAATGGACAGCGACATTTGGTCAGCCCCAGCATTTT. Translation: CAWITGVKWTATFGQPQHF.

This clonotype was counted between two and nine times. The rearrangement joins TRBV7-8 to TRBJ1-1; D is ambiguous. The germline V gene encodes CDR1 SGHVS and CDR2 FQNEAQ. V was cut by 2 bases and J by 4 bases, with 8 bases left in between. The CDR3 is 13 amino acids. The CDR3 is CASSLRQATEAFF. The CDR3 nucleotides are TGTGCCAGCAGCTTACGGCAAGCCACTGAAGCTTTCTTT.

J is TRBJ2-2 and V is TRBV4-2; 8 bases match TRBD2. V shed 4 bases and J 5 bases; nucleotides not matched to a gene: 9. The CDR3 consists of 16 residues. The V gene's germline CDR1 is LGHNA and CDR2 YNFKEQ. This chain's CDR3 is CASSPPRGGGTGELFF. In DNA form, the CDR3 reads TGTGCCAGCAGCCCACCCCGGGGCGGGGGGACCGGGGAGCTGTTTTTT.

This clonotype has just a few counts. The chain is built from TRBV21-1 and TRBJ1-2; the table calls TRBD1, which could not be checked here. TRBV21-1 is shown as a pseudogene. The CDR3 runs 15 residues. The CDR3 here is CASSKKGTGVLSYTF. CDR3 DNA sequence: TGTGCCAGCAGCAAAAAGGGGACAGGGGTCCTAAGCTACACCTTC.

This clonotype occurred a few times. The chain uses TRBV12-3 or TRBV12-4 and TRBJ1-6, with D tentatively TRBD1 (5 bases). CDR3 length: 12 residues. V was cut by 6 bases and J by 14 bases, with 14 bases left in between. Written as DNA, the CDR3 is TGTGCCAGCAGCCTCAGGTTAGGGGCCCTCCACTTT. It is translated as CASSLRLGALHF.